This passage covers 4 T cell receptor beta chains from one sample sequenced in a study of Ad26.COV2.S vaccination and SARS-CoV-2 variants. Assay used: immunoSEQ multiplex PCR; TCRdb lists only in-frame clones, some missing. The sample lists about 320,000 clones; around four fifths were seen once. Treatment of the sample: roughly 19 received Ad26.COV2.S at low or high dose, single or two shots; 5 received placebo; per-sample allocation not given. Specimen acquisition occurred on day 63 following the initial vaccine or placebo injection. Source: peripheral blood, taken in a trial of Ad26.COV2.S vaccine versus placebo. The receptors here all came from a person aged 18-60 years who received the Ad26.COV2.S COVID-19 vaccine or a placebo.

The V gene is TRBV7-9, the J gene TRBJ2-3; no reliable D call. Trimming shortened V by 7 bases and J by 0 bases, and 14 bases separated the two germline ends. This CDR3 is built from 15 residues. CDR1 is SEHNR and CDR2 is FQNEAQ in the germline V gene (reference sequence). CDR3 sequence: CASTLKGSSTDTQYF. CDR3 nucleotides: TGTGCCAGCACCCTTAAGGGATCTAGCACAGATACGCAGTATTTT.

This clone has only one observation. V usage is TRBV7-9 and J usage is TRBJ1-5; the D gene is possibly TRBD1 (5 bases). CDR1 and CDR2 from the germline V gene are SEHNR and FQNEAQ (reference sequence). V was clipped by 5 bases and J by 5 bases, with 13 bases between them. CDR3 length: 14 residues. The CDR3 sequence is CASSPDREDQPQHF. DNA for the CDR3: TGTGCCAGCAGCCCCGACAGAGAAGATCAGCCCCAGCATTTT.

The chain links TRBV3-1 (or the pseudogene TRBV3-2) to TRBJ2-1, with D perhaps matching TRBD2 (6 bases). The CDR3 extends over 16 amino acids. Germline V CDR1 and CDR2: LGHDT, YNNKEL (reference sequence). Between the trimmed V and J ends, which lost 0 bases and 4 bases, there was a span of 13 bases. The CDR3 spells CASSQDHRGAYNEQFF. The CDR3 DNA follows: TGTGCCAGCAGCCAAGATCATCGCGGGGCTTACAATGAGCAGTTCTTC.

The chain carries TRBV5-8 and TRBJ1-2; D gene uncertain. The ends were cut back, 2 bases at V and 5 bases at J, with 1 base in the middle. This CDR3 is built from 10 residues. Germline values: CDR1 SGHTS, CDR2 YDEGEE. The CDR3 reads CASSFYGYTF. CDR3 nucleotides: TGTGCCAGCAGCTTTTATGGCTACACCTTC.